The rows below give T cell receptor beta chains drawn from one sample of a study of blood T cell repertoires in COVID-19. The table came from immunoSEQ multiplex PCR; TCRdb's copy has only in-frame clones and leaves some out. The sample lists 250,000 to 350,000 clones; approximately 88% were seen once. The sequenced sample was peripheral blood. The source is a human donor with COVID-19, enrolled during active disease. The donor label of this sample is uncertain. The CDR3 runs from the conserved cysteine through the conserved F or W. Fields, in order: clone size, J gene, V gene, CDR3 length, D gene, CDR3 protein, CDR3 DNA. A D gene is named only where the DNA matches it firmly. Expanded clones get a size class; other rows say once, few or many, or leave the size out.

>NA|TRBJ2-2|TRBV11-1|16|TRBD2
CASVGGRALYTGELFF
TGTGCCAGCGTGGGCGGGAGGGCCTTATACACCGGGGAGCTGTTTTTT
>NA|TRBJ2-7|TRBV6-5|13|NA
CASIGTMTYEQYF
TGTGCCAGCATCGGGACAATGACTTACGAGCAGTACTTC
>NA|TRBJ1-1|TRBV9|18|NA
CASSRRQMPQGPNTEAFF
TGTGCCAGCAGCAGACGCCAAATGCCACAGGGCCCGAACACTGAAGCTTTCTTT
>few|TRBJ2-2|TRBV7-9|16|NA
CASSLYAPSTAGELFF
TGTGCCAGCAGCTTATACGCCCCTAGTACGGCCGGGGAGCTGTTTTTT
>NA|TRBJ2-7|TRBV28|15|TRBD1
CASIPLADRGYEQYF
TGTGCCAGCATTCCCCTGGCGGACAGGGGCTACGAGCAGTACTTC
>many|TRBJ1-2|TRBV5-4|14|NA
CASSLYSTDYGYTF
TGTGCCAGCAGCTTATACAGCACCGACTATGGCTACACCTTC
>NA|TRBJ2-1|TRBV7-9|16|TRBD1
CASSSDRGPSYNEQFF
TGTGCCAGCAGCTCCGACAGGGGGCCTTCCTACAATGAGCAGTTCTTC
>NA|TRBJ1-1|TRBV27|14|NA
CASKEEEINTEAFF
TGTGCCAGCAAAGAGGAGGAGATAAACACTGAAGCTTTCTTT
>once|TRBJ2-3|TRBV10-1|15|NA
CASSESGRVTDTQYF
TGCGCCAGCAGTGAGTCGGGCAGGGTCACAGATACGCAGTATTTT
>NA|TRBJ1-6|TRBV9|14|NA
CASSVGGESSPLHF
TGTGCCAGCAGCGTAGGGGGCGAAAGTTCACCCCTCCACTTT
>NA|TRBJ2-5|TRBV3-1/TRBV3-2|13|NA
CASSQAPGETQYF
TGTGCCAGCAGCCAAGCCCCAGGAGAGACCCAGTACTTC
>NA|TRBJ2-1|TRBV12-3/TRBV12-4|12|NA
CASSDRRAVWIF
TGTGCCAGCAGCGACCGCAGGGCAGTCTGGATCTTC
>NA|TRBJ2-1|TRBV9|14|TRBD2
CASSVVWTSNEQFF
TGTGCCAGCAGCGTAGTTTGGACTAGCAATGAGCAGTTCTTC
>NA|TRBJ2-1|TRBV9|17|NA
CASSALPRIDYADEQFF
TGTGCCAGCAGCGCACTACCCCGGATAGACTACGCAGATGAGCAGTTCTTC
>NA|TRBJ1-2|TRBV5-8|13|NA
CASSFGGNYGYTF
TGTGCCAGCAGCTTCGGGGGGAACTATGGCTACACCTTC
>NA|TRBJ2-1|TRBV11-2|14|NA
CASSLDIPVMRQFF
TGTGCCAGCAGCTTAGACATTCCGGTGATGAGACAGTTCTTC
>NA|TRBJ1-3|TRBV7-2|16|NA
CASSLNSALSGNTIYF
TGTGCCAGCAGCTTAAATTCCGCGCTCTCTGGAAACACCATATATTTT
>NA|TRBJ2-7|TRBV29-1|15|NA
CSINEPGLRSYEQYF
TGCAGCATAAACGAGCCGGGACTCCGCTCCTACGAGCAGTACTTC
>NA|TRBJ1-2|TRBV6-1|15|NA
CASSEEGHPVAGYTF
TGTGCCAGCAGTGAAGAGGGACACCCCGTGGCTGGCTACACCTTC
>NA|TRBJ1-6|TRBV19|14|TRBD1
CASSGTGGNSPLHF
TGTGCCAGTAGTGGGACAGGGGGCAATTCACCCCTCCACTTT
>NA|TRBJ2-3|TRBV11-1|14|NA
CATASSTSTDTQYF
TGTGCCACCGCTTCTAGTACCAGCACAGATACGCAGTATTTT
>few|TRBJ2-7|TRBV5-6|14|NA
CASSLEQGRVEQYF
TGTGCCAGCAGCTTGGAACAGGGACGGGTCGAGCAGTACTTC
>NA|TRBJ2-2|TRBV11-3|14|TRBD1
CASSLGQGAGELFF
TGTGCCAGCAGCTTGGGACAGGGTGCCGGGGAGCTGTTTTTT
>NA|TRBJ2-5|TRBV28|13|NA
CASSPGGQETQYF
TGTGCCAGCAGTCCCGGGGGTCAAGAGACCCAGTACTTC
>NA|TRBJ1-5|TRBV30|14|NA
CAWDGPGGGQPQHF
TGTGCCTGGGACGGACCGGGCGGAGGCCAGCCCCAGCATTTT
>NA|TRBJ1-6|TRBV2|15|TRBD1
CASSTGQGNFSPLHF
TGTGCCAGCAGTACGGGACAGGGAAACTTTTCACCCCTCCACTTT
>NA|TRBJ2-7|TRBV3-1/TRBV3-2|14|NA
CASSQVPGNYEQYF
TGTGCCAGCAGCCAAGTACCAGGTAACTACGAGCAGTACTTC
>NA|TRBJ2-3|TRBV2|15|NA
CASSELGLSPDTQYF
TGTGCCAGCAGTGAATTGGGGCTAAGTCCAGATACGCAGTATTTT
>NA|TRBJ2-7|TRBV28|13|NA
CASEEGLPGEQYF
TGTGCCAGCGAGGAGGGCCTTCCGGGAGAGCAGTACTTC
>NA|TRBJ2-7|TRBV9|12|NA
CASSARDDEQYF
TGTGCCAGCAGCGCCCGCGATGACGAGCAGTACTTC
>NA|TRBJ1-5|TRBV7-2|16|NA
CASSLVWTESNQPQHF
TGTGCCAGCAGCTTAGTATGGACAGAGAGCAATCAGCCCCAGCATTTT
>once|TRBJ1-1|TRBV30|13|NA
CAWSVRGGTEAFF
TGTGCCTGGAGTGTACGAGGGGGCACTGAAGCTTTCTTT
>once|TRBJ1-3|TRBV28|14|NA
CASSLSGSGNTIYF
TGTGCCAGCAGTTTATCGGGCTCTGGAAACACCATATATTTT
>NA|TRBJ2-1|TRBV20-1|10|NA
CSAMNLVQFF
TGCAGTGCTATGAATTTAGTGCAGTTCTTC
>NA|TRBJ2-7|TRBV23-1|16|TRBD1
CASSLRPGQTLYEQYF
TGCGCCAGCAGTCTGAGGCCGGGACAGACTCTTTACGAGCAGTACTTC
>NA|TRBJ2-3|TRBV7-2|15|NA
CASSFRLDGVDTQYF
TGTGCCAGCAGCTTCCGTCTAGATGGAGTAGATACGCAGTATTTT
>NA|TRBJ2-7|TRBV11-2|13|TRBD2
CASSPTSGTEQYF
TGTGCCAGCAGCCCGACTAGCGGGACGGAGCAGTACTTC
>NA|TRBJ1-4|TRBV12-3/TRBV12-4|13|TRBD1
CASSLTGGEKLFF
TGTGCCAGCAGTTTAACAGGGGGTGAAAAACTGTTTTTT
>NA|TRBJ2-1|TRBV3-1/TRBV3-2|12|NA
CASSQVEGLQFF
TGTGCCAGCAGCCAAGTGGAGGGCCTTCAGTTCTTC
>few|TRBJ1-5|TRBV6-1|15|NA
CASSEGVQGNQPQHF
TGTGCCAGCAGTGAAGGGGTCCAGGGGAATCAGCCCCAGCATTTT
>NA|TRBJ1-1|TRBV28|12|TRBD1
CASSLTGAEAFF
TGTGCCAGCAGTTTAACAGGGGCTGAAGCTTTCTTT
>NA|TRBJ1-4|TRBV28|15|NA
CASSLGVSTNEKLFF
TGTGCCAGCAGTTTAGGAGTTTCAACTAATGAAAAACTGTTTTTT
>NA|TRBJ1-1|TRBV20-1|11|TRBD1
CSQIDRVEAFF
TGCAGTCAGATCGACAGGGTTGAAGCTTTCTTT
>NA|TRBJ2-1|TRBV5-6|12|NA
CASSLVPGQLFF
TGTGCCAGCAGCTTAGTCCCCGGACAGCTGTTCTTC
>NA|TRBJ1-1|TRBV5-6|14|NA
CASSLGRGGTEAFF
TGTGCCAGCAGCTTGGGCAGGGGAGGGACTGAAGCTTTCTTT
>NA|TRBJ2-5|TRBV18|14|TRBD1
CASSRDSWGETQYF
TGTGCCAGCTCAAGGGACAGCTGGGGGGAGACCCAGTACTTC
>NA|TRBJ2-2|TRBV27|19|NA
CASSLSNRPGQGDSGELFF
TGTGCCAGCAGTTTATCAAATCGACCAGGGCAGGGTGATTCCGGGGAGCTGTTTTTT
>NA|TRBJ2-2|TRBV6-5|16|TRBD2
CASSYGPGLAGQELFF
TGTGCCAGCAGTTACGGCCCGGGACTAGCGGGGCAGGAGCTGTTTTTT
>NA|TRBJ1-1|TRBV10-3|16|TRBD1
CAISEYETGGAGIAFF
TGTGCCATCAGTGAGTATGAGACAGGGGGCGCAGGGATAGCTTTCTTT
>NA|TRBJ2-1|TRBV7-7|15|TRBD1
CASSLGGNAYNEQFF
TGTGCTAGCAGCTTAGGGGGCAATGCCTACAATGAGCAGTTCTTC